This T cell receptor beta chain was identified in a study of early T cells in non-severe SARS-CoV-2 infection. Notes on the study in general: The VDJdb matching leaned toward anti-spike CD8 responses and overlooked private and CD4 specificities.

Only a few counts were recorded for this clonotype. Its antigen is not identified. Trimming removed 5 bases at V and 9 bases at J, with 20 bases between. The germline CDR1 and CDR2 sequences are GTSNPN and SVGIG (reference sequence). The CDR3 length is 15 residues. Individually, cDNA molecules had unique molecular identifiers attached to them. TCRdb redid the calling of the 5' RACE reads with MiXCR, one entry per CDR3 protein. Found here are some 34,000 distinct CDR3 sequences, 4.7% of them singletons; the top ten hold 7.5% to 10%. The V gene is TRBV30, the J gene TRBJ1-6; tentatively, D is TRBD1 (5 bases). The sequence was collected from an adult who was a healthcare worker with PCR-confirmed SARS-CoV-2 infection or an uninfected control (not recorded which). Material: whole blood. In DNA, the CDR3 is TGTGCCTGGGAGGTGTCTGGGGCCGCCAGTTCACCCCTCCACTTT. It encodes CAWEVSGAASSPLHF.